The clone carrying this T cell receptor (beta chain) was seen a single time. Its antigen is currently unknown. Clones were read by immunoSEQ multiplex PCR, and TCRdb kept only the in-frame ones, dropping some. The data show over 25,000 clones, about nine tenths seen once. The sample is drawn from a study of T cells in localized non-small cell lung cancer. Study-level findings and limits: In the blood, greater T cell density corresponded to longer overall survival.

Losses at the gene ends were 6 bases for V and 6 bases for J; bases not matched to a gene: 11. Germline assignment: CDR1 MNHNY and CDR2 SVGAGI (reference sequence). The CDR3 covers 15 residues. This chain connects TRBV6-6 to TRBJ2-1; 7 bases align to TRBD2. The specimen was peripheral blood, collected before any cancer treatment. The sequence was obtained from a woman aged 35 to 70 with stage I lung adenocarcinoma. The CDR3 DNA follows: TGTGCCAGCAGAGCCCAGGGCGGGAGCTCCAATGAGCAGTTCTTC. It translates to CASRAQGGSSNEQFF.